The rows below give T cell receptor beta chains drawn from one sample of a study of blood T cell repertoires in COVID-19. TCRdb keeps only in-frame clones here, not all; method: immunoSEQ multiplex PCR. The sample holds hundreds of thousands of clones, under 90% seen once. Sequenced: peripheral blood. The receptors derive from a woman in her 30s with COVID-19, enrolled during active disease. CDR3s include the opening cysteine and the closing phenylalanine or tryptophan. D genes are given only for firm matches. Clone size is given for some rows only: seen once, a few or many times, or a class if the clone is expanded.

TRBV7-2	TRBJ1-6	NA	NA	CASSLVGSSPLHF	TGTGCCAGCAGCTTAGTCGGGTCTTCACCCCTCCACTTT
TRBV20-1	TRBJ2-3	NA	TRBD1	CSASSMTGTDTQYF	TGCAGTGCTAGTAGTATGACAGGGACAGATACGCAGTATTTT
TRBV7-9	TRBJ2-5	NA	NA	CASSPPERAEETQYF	TGTGCCAGCAGCCCCCCCGAGAGAGCGGAAGAGACCCAGTACTTC
TRBV6-2/TRBV6-3	TRBJ1-2	NA	NA	CASSWGPVGYTF	TGTGCCAGCAGTTGGGGGCCCGTTGGCTACACCTTC
TRBV6-1	TRBJ1-5	NA	TRBD1	CASSDRQGSGQPQHF	TGTGCCAGCAGTGATCGACAGGGGAGCGGTCAGCCCCAGCATTTT
TRBV7-8	TRBJ2-7	NA	TRBD2	CASSRRTAGGIDEQYF	TGTGCCAGCAGTCGCCGAACAGCGGGGGGTATCGACGAGCAGTACTTC
TRBV6-1	TRBJ1-5	few	TRBD1	CASSELDRGNQPQHF	TGTGCCAGCAGTGAACTGGACAGGGGCAATCAGCCCCAGCATTTT
TRBV28	TRBJ1-1	NA	NA	CASSPRVTEAFF	TGTGCCAGCAGTCCCAGGGTTACTGAAGCTTTCTTT
TRBV4-3	TRBJ1-2	NA	NA	CASSQVLGGNYGYTF	TGCGCCAGCAGCCAAGTCCTGGGGGGGAACTATGGCTACACCTTC
TRBV6-1	TRBJ1-1	few	NA	CASSERGTEAFF	TGTGCCAGCAGTGAAAGGGGTACTGAAGCTTTCTTT
TRBV5-5	TRBJ1-1	NA	NA	CASSFAGGGDTEAFF	TGTGCCAGCAGCTTTGCTGGGGGAGGGGACACTGAAGCTTTCTTT
TRBV6-5	TRBJ1-2	once	NA	CAAVSNYGYTF	TGTGCCGCCGTGAGTAACTATGGCTACACCTTC
TRBV18	TRBJ1-1	few	NA	CASSPSPSGNTEAFF	TGTGCCAGCTCACCTTCGCCCTCGGGGAACACTGAAGCTTTCTTT
TRBV28	TRBJ1-1	NA	TRBD1	CASSLSAGGGLGAFF	TGTGCCAGCAGTTTATCGGCAGGGGGCGGTCTTGGAGCTTTCTTT
TRBV28	TRBJ1-5	NA	TRBD1	CASSWGQGDQPQHF	TGTGCCAGCAGTTGGGGCCAGGGGGATCAGCCCCAGCATTTT
TRBV4-3	TRBJ1-1	once	NA	CASSRRGAGGEAFF	TGCGCCAGCAGCCGGAGGGGAGCCGGGGGTGAAGCTTTCTTT
TRBV5-1	TRBJ1-4	NA	NA	CASSLAGTGVEKLFF	TGCGCCAGCAGCTTGGCCGGGACGGGAGTTGAAAAACTGTTTTTT